Shown below are 26 T cell receptor beta chains from a single sample sequenced in a study of Tregs in tolerant kidney transplant recipients. Repertoires were generated with immunoSEQ multiplex PCR, while TCRdb's copy carries only in-frame clones and drops some. Of 35,000 to 50,000 clones detected, just under 97% appear once; the ten largest clones hold 0.37%. No antigen is known for these receptors. Sequencing used Tregs from blood cultured with allogeneic cells. These receptors were obtained from a human donor in good health.

The genes are TRBV5-1 and TRBJ2-2, with 14 positions matching TRBD2. V shed 3 bases and J 5 bases; nucleotides not matched to a gene: 9. The CDR3 totals 18 residues. The germline gives CDR1 SGHRS, CDR2 YFSETQ. CDR3 loop: CASSSRLAGGPRTGELFF. For the CDR3, the DNA is TGCGCCAGCAGCTCCAGACTAGCGGGAGGGCCTAGAACCGGGGAGCTGTTTTTT.

The chain joins TRBV5-4 to TRBJ1-1; TRBD1 matches 10 bases. There are 14 residues in the CDR3. V shed 0 bases and J 11 bases; nucleotides not matched to a gene: 7. Germline V gene data show CDR1 as SGHNT and CDR2 as YYREEE (reference sequence). CDR3 sequence (DNA): TGTGCCAGCAGCTTGGGACAGGGGGCCACGAGGGCTTTCTTT. Protein product: CASSLGQGATRAFF.

The chain carries TRBV4-1 and TRBJ2-7, with D maybe TRBD1 (6 bases). V lost 4 bases and J lost 3, with 13 bases in between. This CDR3 has 14 residues. Germline loops: CDR1 MGHRA, CDR2 YSYEKL. CDR3 nucleotides: TGCGCCAGCAGCCCCCGGGGACAATTCTACGAGCAGTACTTC. This sequence encodes CASSPRGQFYEQYF.

The count of this clone is one. This chain uses TRBV19 with TRBJ2-7, with 11 bases matching TRBD1. The CDR3 consists of 12 residues. In germline, CDR1 is LNHDA, CDR2 SQIVND (reference sequence). V was pared by 8 bases and J by 4 bases, with 1 base of the junction left unmatched. The CDR3 DNA reads as TGTGCCAGTCGGGACAGGGGGTACGAGCAGTACTTC. This gives the protein CASRDRGYEQYF.

The table lists this clone with a count of one. This sequence joins TRBV7-9 and TRBJ2-1, with TRBD2 matching over 10 bases. The CDR3 contains 14 residues. CDR1 is SEHNR and CDR2 is FQNEAQ in the germline V gene (reference sequence). Unmatched junction bases numbered 7, after V lost 11 bases and J lost 3 bases. The CDR3 coding sequence is TGTGCCCTTACTAGCGGGACTAGCTACAATGAGCAGTTCTTC. Translation: CALTSGTSYNEQFF. The full variable domain, its missing parts supplied by reference TRBV7-9 and TRBJ2-1, is DTGVSQNPRHKITKRGQNVTFRCDPISEHNRLYWYRQTLGQGPEFLTYFQNEAQLEKSRLLSDRFSAERPKGSFSTLEIQRTEQGDSAMYLCALTSGTSYNEQFFGPGTRLTVL.

J is TRBJ1-1 and V is TRBV19; no firm D call. V lost 3 bases to trimming and J lost 1 base, with 12 bases between them. This CDR3 is built from 15 residues. CDR1 LNHDA and CDR2 SQIVND come from the germline V gene (reference sequence). The CDR3, as DNA: TGTGCCAGTAGTATTGGGAGAGTATCGAACACTGAAGCTTTCTTT. It codes for CASSIGRVSNTEAFF.

The V gene is TRBV14, the J gene TRBJ2-1; D assignment may be TRBD1 or TRBD2 (5 bases each). The V end lost 5 bases, the J end lost 5 bases, and 16 bases lay between the germline ends. This CDR3 spans 15 amino acids. The germline V gene encodes CDR1 SGHDN and CDR2 FVKESK. The CDR3 reads CASSFRRDLNNEQFF. CDR3 nucleotides: TGTGCCAGCAGCTTCCGACGGGACCTAAACAATGAGCAGTTCTTC.

The genes are TRBV29-1 and TRBJ1-2; D uncertain. V lost 4 bases to trimming and J lost 3 bases, with 12 bases between them. The CDR3 spans 13 residues. Germline loops: CDR1 SQVTM, CDR2 ANQGSEA. CDR3 DNA sequence: TGCAGCGTTGCCTCAGAGTCTGACTATGGCTACACCTTC. As protein: CSVASESDYGYTF.

V usage is TRBV27 and J usage is TRBJ2-7; unclear D gene. Trimming stripped 6 bases from V and 3 bases from J, with 12 bases between. Looked up from germline, CDR1 is MNHEY and CDR2 is SMNVEV (reference sequence). CDR3 length equals 13 residues. CDR3 sequence (DNA): TGTGCCAGCAGGGGGTTAGTGGTCTACGAGCAGTACTTC. Protein product: CASRGLVVYEQYF.

The chain combines TRBV19 with TRBJ1-3; the D is unclear. With 7 bases removed from V and 0 bases from J, the gap between germline ends came to 13 bases. CDR3 size: 15 residues. Germline V gene lookup returns CDR1 LNHDA and CDR2 SQIVND (reference sequence). This chain's CDR3 is CASKVAATSGNTIYF. The DNA of the CDR3 is TGTGCCAGTAAGGTTGCTGCCACCTCTGGAAACACCATATATTTT.

CDR3 residues: CASSLGGIDTEAFF. Written as DNA, the CDR3 is TGTGCCAGCAGCTTAGGGGGAATTGACACTGAAGCTTTCTTT. The gene calls are TRBV7-6 and TRBJ1-1; no firm D call. The V end was cut by 1 base, the J end by 3 bases, with 9 bases between. The CDR3 is made up of 14 amino acids. The germline gives CDR1 SGHVS, CDR2 FNYEAQ.

The chain couples TRBV27 to TRBJ1-5; 8 bases are a match to TRBD1. With V trimmed by 6 bases and J by 4 bases, 5 bases remained unmatched. The CDR3 has 14 residues. Looked up from germline, CDR1 is MNHEY and CDR2 is SMNVEV (reference sequence). CDR3: CASRRTGRNQPQHF. DNA for the CDR3: TGTGCCAGCAGGCGGACAGGGCGAAATCAGCCCCAGCATTTT.

This clone appeared a single time. The chain employs TRBV6-6 and TRBJ1-4, with D possibly matching TRBD1 (5 bases). Trimming removed 0 bases from V and 7 bases from J, with 15 bases in between. This CDR3 region has 16 residues. Germline V lookup: CDR1 MNHNY, CDR2 SVGAGI (reference sequence). The CDR3 DNA sequence: TGTGCCAGCAGTTACTCAAGAGGCAGGGAAAGTGAAAAACTGTTTTTT. Its protein is CASSYSRGRESEKLFF.

This chain joins TRBV5-1 and TRBJ1-2; weak D call: TRBD1 (5 bases). The V gene's germline CDR1 is SGHRS and CDR2 YFSETQ. The germline V and J ends were trimmed by 4 bases and 0 bases, with 25 bases remaining between them. CDR3 length: 19 residues. The CDR3 DNA is TGCGCCAGCAGCCCGTCGATAATAGAGAACAGGAAATCTAACTATGGCTACACCTTC. It specifies CASSPSIIENRKSNYGYTF. The full variable domain, completed using reference TRBV5-1 and TRBJ1-2, is KAGVTQTPRYLIKTRGQQVTLSCSPISGHRSVSWYQQTPGQGLQFLFEYFSETQRNKGNFPGRFSGRQFSNSRSEMNVSTLELGDSALYLCASSPSIIENRKSNYGYTFGSGTRLTVV.

This chain joins TRBV2 and TRBJ2-5; D is perhaps TRBD2 (6 bases). Germline V CDR1 and CDR2: SNHLY, FYNNEI. The ends were cut back, 8 bases at V and 12 bases at J, with 13 bases in the middle. The CDR3 consists of 10 residues. The CDR3, as DNA: TGTGCCAGCGCGGAGGGGCAAAAGTACTTC. It translates to CASAEGQKYF. Variable domain in full (rest from reference TRBV2 and TRBJ2-5): EPEVTQTPSHQVTQMGQEVILRCVPISNHLYFYWYRQILGQKVEFLVSFYNNEISEKSEIFDDQFSVERPDGSNFTLKIRSTKLEDSAMYFCASAEGQKYFGPGTRLLVL.

Only one count was recorded for this clone. This chain connects TRBV5-5 to TRBJ2-2, with D perhaps being TRBD1 or TRBD2 (5 bases each). Germline V gene lookup returns CDR1 SGHKS and CDR2 YYEKEE (reference sequence). The CDR3 has 16 residues. Trimming removed 7 bases from V and 7 bases from J, with 23 bases in between. The CDR3 loop is CASQQGASLGGGELFF. The CDR3 bases are TGTGCCAGCCAGCAGGGAGCTTCCCTTGGAGGCGGGGAGCTGTTTTTT.

In its sample, this clone was seen once. The chain combines TRBV7-9 with TRBJ2-5; no clear D. The V gene lost 2 bases and the J gene lost 3 bases, with 10 bases spanning the gap. The CDR3 covers 14 residues. CDR1 is SEHNR, CDR2 FQNEAQ, per germline (reference sequence). CDR3 residues: CASSLIGPKETQYF. In DNA form, the CDR3 reads TGTGCCAGCAGCTTAATAGGACCAAAAGAGACCCAGTACTTC.

The rearrangement links TRBV30 to TRBJ2-2, with 12 bases aligning to TRBD2. The CDR3 loop spans 15 amino acids. In germline, CDR1 is GTSNPN, CDR2 SVGIG (reference sequence). Unmatched junction bases numbered 3, after V lost 5 bases and J lost 2 bases. The CDR3 DNA reads TGTGCCTGGTGGACTAGCGGGATTAACACCGGGGAGCTGTTTTTT. Translating it yields CAWWTSGINTGELFF.

Only one count was recorded for this clone. The chain joins TRBV10-3 to TRBJ1-2; the match to TRBD1 covers 8 bases. Losses at the gene ends were 8 bases for V and 2 bases for J; bases not matched to a gene: 10. Germline lookup yields CDR1 ENHRY and CDR2 SYGVKD. The CDR3 spans 15 residues. The CDR3 DNA reads TGTGCCATCTGGGGACAGGCTCGGCAAAACTATGGCTACACCTTC. Translated: CAIWGQARQNYGYTF.

This clone was counted once. This chain joins TRBV27 and TRBJ1-4; unclear D gene. The ends were cut back, 8 bases at V and 4 bases at J, with 14 bases in the middle. This CDR3 contains 14 residues. CDR1 is MNHEY and CDR2 is SMNVEV in the germline V gene (reference sequence). The CDR3 protein is CASAAPAYNEKLFF. CDR3 in DNA: TGTGCCAGCGCCGCCCCGGCCTATAATGAAAAACTGTTTTTT.

The V gene is TRBV6-5, the J gene TRBJ2-7; TRBD1 agrees at 10 bases. This CDR3 has 15 amino acids. From germline, CDR1 is MNHEY and CDR2 SVGAGI. Trimming removed 6 bases from V and 7 bases from J; junction bases left unmatched: 12. Here the CDR3 reads CASSHVGTGDGEQYF. The CDR3, as DNA: TGTGCCAGCAGCCACGTTGGGACAGGGGATGGGGAGCAGTACTTC.

The CDR3: CASSLGYGDVDGYTF. The DNA of the CDR3 is TGTGCCAGCAGCTTGGGGTATGGGGACGTGGATGGCTACACCTTC. V is TRBV7-9 and J is TRBJ1-2; TRBD1 is a possible D gene (5 bases). The length of the CDR3 is 15 residues. Trimming shortened V by 3 bases and J by 6 bases, and 17 bases separated the two germline ends. The germline gives CDR1 SEHNR, CDR2 FQNEAQ (reference sequence).

V gene TRBV6-6 combines with J gene TRBJ1-2, with 8 positions matching TRBD1. In germline, CDR1 is MNHNY, CDR2 SVGAGI (reference sequence). The J segment lost 9 bases and the V segment lost 4 bases, leaving 7 bases of the junction unmatched. CDR3 length: 13 amino acids. CDR3 in amino acids: CASSSWTGWSYTF. For the CDR3, the DNA is TGTGCCAGCAGTTCCTGGACAGGGTGGAGCTACACCTTC.

J is TRBJ2-1 and V is TRBV19, with 12 positions matching TRBD2. Germline CDR1 is LNHDA and CDR2 is SQIVND (reference sequence). The length of the CDR3 is 17 residues. The trim removed 5 bases at V and 4 bases at J, leaving 9 bases unmatched. CDR3 nucleotides: TGTGCCAGTAGTCCGTCCGGGACTAGCGGGCTATACAATGAGCAGTTCTTC. Amino acid sequence: CASSPSGTSGLYNEQFF.

The count of this clone is one. This chain uses TRBV7-9 with TRBJ1-2; TRBD1 matches at 9 bases. Germline lookup yields CDR1 SEHNR and CDR2 FQNEAQ (reference sequence). This CDR3 contains 13 residues. Losses at the gene ends were 4 bases for V and 6 bases for J; bases not matched to a gene: 3. The DNA of the CDR3 is TGTGCCAGCAGCTACAGGGGGCTGGATGGCTACACCTTC. This translates into CASSYRGLDGYTF.

This clone has just one count. The chain employs TRBV5-6 and TRBJ1-5; D ambiguous. V lost 0 bases to trimming and J lost 11 bases, with 15 bases between them. Germline loops: CDR1 SGHDT, CDR2 YYEEEE. This CDR3 contains 14 residues. The CDR3 nucleotides read TGTGCCAGCAGCTTGGGCGGAGGCACCGGGGCCCAGCATTTT. Its protein is CASSLGGGTGAQHF.